This TCR beta chain stems from a study of type 1 and type 2 diabetes patients. The CDR3 spans 13 residues. CDR1 is MNHEY, CDR2 SMNVEV, per germline (reference sequence). Deletions cut 0 bases from V and 5 bases from J, with 8 bases between. The PCR template was genomic DNA. A primer set of 30 forward and 13 reverse primers amplified the CDR3. Using its own MiXCR run on the multiplex PCR reads, TCRdb lists one record per CDR3 protein. The sample yields a few hundred thousand distinct CDR3 sequences, around 47% seen once. This chain links TRBV27 with TRBJ2-7; either TRBD1 or TRBD2 may supply D (5 bases each). Specimen: peripheral blood mononuclear cells (PBMCs). The source is a man aged 18 to 35 with type 2 diabetes. The chain's CDR3 is CASSLSRGHEQYF. CDR3 sequence (DNA): TGTGCCAGCAGTTTATCCCGGGGCCACGAGCAGTACTTC.